This TCR beta chain was profiled in a study of neurological immune-mediated disorders (dated by TCRdb to about 2019). For the wider study: Peripheral blood TCR-beta repertoires from patients with HTLV-I-associated myelopathy (HAM/TSP), patients with multiple sclerosis, and healthy controls were compared in the study using UMI-based sequencing. The 95 to 110 TCR-beta libraries covered PBMC samples along with longitudinal samples, technical triplicates, and paired sorted CD4+ and CD8+ T-cell subsets. The cohort included about 70 subjects: roughly 15 with HAM/TSP, roughly 34 with multiple sclerosis, and roughly 20 healthy controls. General findings and caveats noted by the study authors: TCR clonal expansion was highest in HAM/TSP patients and lowest in MS patients, with MS patients falling below even healthy controls. Across subjects, expanded clones never shared an identical CDR3 amino acid sequence, which suggests that the TCR-beta repertoires in every group were private.

Unsorted PBMC libraries were generated from 2 million PBMCs stored in RNAlater at -80 °C until RNA extraction. Peripheral blood was subjected to Ficoll-Hypaque density gradient centrifugation to isolate PBMCs, which were then cryopreserved in liquid nitrogen. CDR1 and CDR2 were assigned from the germline V gene as SNHLY and FYNNEI. Taken from cysteine to phenylalanine, the CDR3 has 14 residues. Only the CDR3 region is kept as DNA, spanning 42 bases read in frame from base 1. cDNA was synthesized by template-switch 5'RACE using a primer with a 10-nucleotide random unique molecular identifier that tagged each TCR transcript. Over 170 million TCR-beta sequences, covering 15-18 subjects, were produced in each sequencing run. The RNeasy kit was used to extract total RNA. Using the KAPA Real-time Library Amplification kit, TCR-beta VDJ regions were amplified with primers for the TCR constant region and the 5'RACE anchor. Sample indexes and Illumina adaptors were added in a first PCR, after which library yield was increased in a second PCR. After purification with Ampure beads, the TCR product of roughly 650 bp was size-selected on a 2% E-gel SizeSelection system. Library quality was checked on a Bioanalyzer, concentration was measured with Qubit, and libraries were quantified with the Kapa Library Quantification kit before pooling. An Illumina HiSeq 2500 was used to sequence the libraries paired-end at 2 x 150 bp. To increase sequence diversity, roughly 24-31% phiX was spiked into each library pool. The study's own analysis went as follows. The quality-filtered reads were processed with the UMI-based MiGEC pipeline, whose error correction step removed more than 80% of the raw TCR sequences. VDJ genes were aligned to IMGT germline references, and each clonotype was defined by a unique CDR3 amino acid sequence together with V-J genes. Clonal expansion, Shannon diversity and CDR3 relatedness (CalcPairwiseDistances, ClusterSamples) were evaluated with VDJtools, and phylogenetic trees were built with CLCbio workbench. Expanded clones were defined as having at least 8 unique UMIs, based on coefficient-of-variation modelling across technical triplicates. The public sequencing data were trimmed at Q25 with fastp and processed into clonotypes with MiXCR by TCRdb, which kept only in-frame beta chains. Each entry is one CDR3 protein sequence, shown with its most common DNA and genes. TCRdb assigned the V and J calls; the authors' analysis was not used. This sample lists 40,000 to 55,000 distinct CDR3 sequences; 10% were detected once. 21% of the sample is held by the ten biggest clonotypes.

On this clonotype itself: Its binding antigen is unknown. An end of the junction does not agree with germline; a read error may underlie this.

The receptor comes from a woman aged 35 to 49 with HTLV-1-associated myelopathy (HAM/TSP). The chain couples TRBV2 to TRBJ2-1, with 8 bases matching TRBD1. The sample consisted of PBMCs. The nucleotides read TGTGCCACAATCAGGCCAGGGGGCTACAATGAGCATTTCTTC. Its amino acids are CATIRPGGYNEHFF.